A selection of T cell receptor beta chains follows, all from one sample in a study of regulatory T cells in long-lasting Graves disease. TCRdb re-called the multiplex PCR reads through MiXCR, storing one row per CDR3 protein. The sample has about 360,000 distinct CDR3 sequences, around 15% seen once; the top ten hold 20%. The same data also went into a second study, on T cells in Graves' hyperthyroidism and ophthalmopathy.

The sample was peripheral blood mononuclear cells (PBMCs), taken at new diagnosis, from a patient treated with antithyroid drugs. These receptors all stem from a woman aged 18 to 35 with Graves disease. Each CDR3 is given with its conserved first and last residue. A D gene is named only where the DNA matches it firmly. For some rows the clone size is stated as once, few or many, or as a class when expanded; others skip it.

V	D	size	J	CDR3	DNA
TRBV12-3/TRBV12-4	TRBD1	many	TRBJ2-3	CASSRGDRGTGDTQYF	TGTGCCAGCAGCCGCGGGGACAGGGGGACGGGAGATACGCAGTATTTT
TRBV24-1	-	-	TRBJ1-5	CATSDPGVYQPQHF	TGTGCCACCAGTGACCCAGGGGTATACCAGCCCCAGCATTTT
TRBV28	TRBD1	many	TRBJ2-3	CASSFGLGGNRGRVGTDTQYF	TGTGCCAGCAGTTTCGGTCTAGGTGGTAACAGGGGGCGAGTAGGCACAGATACGCAGTATTTT
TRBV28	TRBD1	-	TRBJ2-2	CASTSPGQGGTGELFF	TGTGCCAGCACCTCTCCGGGACAGGGGGGTACCGGGGAGCTGTTTTTT
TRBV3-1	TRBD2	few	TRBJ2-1	CASRPSGSSYNEQFF	TGTGCCAGCAGACCTAGCGGGAGCTCCTACAATGAGCAGTTCTTC
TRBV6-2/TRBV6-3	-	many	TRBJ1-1	CASSFGVIMNTEAFF	TGTGCCAGCAGTTTCGGGGTGATAATGAACACTGAAGCTTTCTTT
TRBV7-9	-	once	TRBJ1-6	CASSLGQNGSPLHF	TGTGCCAGCAGCTTAGGGCAGAATGGATCACCCCTCCACTTT
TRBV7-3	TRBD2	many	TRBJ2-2	CASRPTSGSGGELFF	TGTGCCAGCAGGCCCACTAGCGGGAGCGGCGGGGAGCTGTTTTTT
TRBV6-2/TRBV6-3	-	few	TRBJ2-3	CASSYLKAEGREDTQYF	TGTGCCAGCAGTTACTTAAAGGCGGAGGGCCGGGAGGATACGCAGTATTTT
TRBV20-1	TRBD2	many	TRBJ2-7	CSAPSTSGSSYEQYF	TGCAGTGCTCCCTCCACTAGCGGGAGCTCCTACGAGCAGTACTTC
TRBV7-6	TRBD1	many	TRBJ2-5	CASSTGTGNQETQYF	TGTGCCAGCAGCACGGGGACAGGGAACCAAGAGACCCAGTACTTC
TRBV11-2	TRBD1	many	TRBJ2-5	CASSSTGVKTQYF	TGTGCCAGCAGCTCGACAGGGGTGAAGACCCAGTACTTC
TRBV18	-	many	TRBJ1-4	CASSPHLVEKLFF	TGTGCCAGCTCACCTCACCTCGTTGAAAAACTGTTTTTT
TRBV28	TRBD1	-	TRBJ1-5	CASTWTGSSQPQHF	TGTGCCAGCACCTGGACAGGGTCTTCTCAGCCCCAGCATTTT